This T cell receptor (beta chain) was sequenced in a study of blood T cell repertoires in COVID-19. Study overall: From the United States, Italy and Spain came samples of acute and convalescent COVID-19.

As handled by the study authors: Nucleated cell number was recorded as an estimate derived from reference gene primer amplification. The protocol was immunoSEQ multiplex PCR, while the TCRdb copy is restricted to in-frame clones and leaves out a portion. D and trimming come from the DNA, and the V and J calls and clone size come from that table. The data hold hundreds of thousands of clones, with 75% to 90% observed a single time. This clone was counted once. The V gene lost 3 bases and the J gene lost 4 bases, with 15 bases spanning the gap. CDR3 length: 15 amino acids. The germline V gene has CDR1 MNHEY and CDR2 SMNVEV (reference sequence).

The V gene is TRBV27, the J gene TRBJ1-2; D uncertain. The sequence was obtained from a woman under 40 with active or convalescent COVID-19. The specimen was peripheral blood. The CDR3 is CASSFEAAASYGYTF. CDR3 coding DNA: TGTGCCAGCAGTTTTGAAGCGGCAGCCTCCTATGGCTACACCTTC.